These 5 T cell receptor beta chains came from one sample sequenced in a study of response to subunit inactivated influenza vaccine. TCRdb itself ran the RT-PCR reads through MiXCR, one entry per CDR3 protein. The sample lists around 760,000 distinct CDR3 sequences; about 15% were seen once. This sample comprised PBMCs from blood, obtained 14 to 15 days before vaccination. All receptors derive from a man aged 50 to 60 who received an inactivated influenza vaccine.

The V gene is TRBV27, the J gene TRBJ2-7, with 9 nucleotides matching TRBD2. V lost 6 bases, J lost 5 bases, and 11 bases stayed unmatched. Germline CDR1 reads MNHEY; CDR2 reads SMNVEV (reference sequence). This CDR3 is built from 15 residues. CDR3 sequence (DNA): TGTGCCAGCAGCCCCGATCCGCGACTAGCGGACGAGCAGTACTTC. Translating it yields CASSPDPRLADEQYF.

The chain couples TRBV2 to TRBJ1-5; D is perhaps TRBD1 (5 bases). Trimming shortened V by 2 bases and J by 6 bases, and 8 bases separated the two germline ends. The germline V gene has CDR1 SNHLY and CDR2 FYNNEI. The CDR3 loop spans 13 amino acids. The CDR3 here is CASSESGVQPQHF. CDR3 DNA: TGTGCCAGCAGTGAATCGGGGGTTCAGCCCCAGCATTTT.

This clonotype has a handful of counts. The rearrangement links TRBV12-3 or TRBV12-4 to TRBJ2-2, with TRBD2 identical over 7 bases. The ends lost 4 bases at V and 5 bases at J; junction bases unmatched: 13. There are 17 residues in the CDR3. CDR3 DNA: TGTGCCAGCAGTTCCCCCTTGGGGGGGTATAGGACCGGGGAGCTGTTTTTT. It specifies CASSSPLGGYRTGELFF.

The chain uses TRBV7-2 and TRBJ2-7; TRBD1 agrees at 8 bases. Germline CDR1 reads SGHTA; CDR2 reads FQGNSA. The trim removed 6 bases at V and 3 bases at J, leaving 7 bases unmatched. The CDR3 has 14 amino acids. CDR3 loop: CASSYATGVYEQYF. In DNA, the CDR3 is TGTGCCAGCAGTTATGCGACAGGGGTCTACGAGCAGTACTTC.

This clonotype came up a few times. The V and J genes are TRBV18 and TRBJ2-7; the D call may be TRBD1 or TRBD2 (6 bases each). Trimming stripped 3 bases from V and 7 bases from J, with 13 bases between. In germline, CDR1 is KGHSH, CDR2 LQKENI. The CDR3 is 13 amino acids. The CDR3 protein is CASSPGGPGEQYF. The CDR3 DNA reads as TGTGCCAGCTCACCGGGGGGCCCTGGGGAGCAGTACTTC.